This T cell receptor (beta chain) was captured in a study of blood T cell repertoires in COVID-19. This clone has only one observation. As handled by the study authors: Estimated nucleated cell counts came from reference gene primer amplification. Generated by immunoSEQ multiplex PCR, the TCRdb table keeps only in-frame clones and is missing some. V, J and clone size reflect that table, while D and trimming were determined from the DNA. The sample holds approximately 450,000 clones, around 89% seen once. The CDR3 is made up of 15 amino acids. Per the germline V gene, CDR1 is MDHEN and CDR2 is SYDVKM. V trimming: 6 bases; J trimming: 5 bases; junction bases outside the gene matches: 12.

This sequence joins TRBV28 and TRBJ1-2; TRBD1 matches 7 bases. The sequencing input was peripheral blood. This receptor was taken from a woman under 40 with acute or convalescent COVID-19. The CDR3 protein is CASSYIDRAGYGYTF. In nucleotides, the CDR3 is TGTGCCAGCAGCTACATAGACAGGGCGGGATATGGCTACACCTTC.